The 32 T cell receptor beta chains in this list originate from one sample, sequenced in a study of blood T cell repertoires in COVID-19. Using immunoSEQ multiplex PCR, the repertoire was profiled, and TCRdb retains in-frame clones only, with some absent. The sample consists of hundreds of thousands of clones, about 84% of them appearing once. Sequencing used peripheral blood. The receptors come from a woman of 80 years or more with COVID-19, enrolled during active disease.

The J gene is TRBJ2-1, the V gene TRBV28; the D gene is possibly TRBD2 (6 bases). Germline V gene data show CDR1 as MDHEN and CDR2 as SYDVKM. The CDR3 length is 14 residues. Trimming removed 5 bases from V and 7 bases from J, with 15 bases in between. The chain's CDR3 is CASSPPGTSNEQFF. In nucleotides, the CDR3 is TGTGCCAGCAGTCCCCCCGGGACTTCGAATGAGCAGTTCTTC.

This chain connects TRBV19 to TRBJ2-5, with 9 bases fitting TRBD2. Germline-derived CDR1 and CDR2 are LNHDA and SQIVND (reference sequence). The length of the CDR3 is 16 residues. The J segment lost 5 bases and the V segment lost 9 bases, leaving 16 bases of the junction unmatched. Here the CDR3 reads CASKRISSGGVETQYF. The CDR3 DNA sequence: TGTGCCAGCAAAAGAATCAGTAGCGGGGGAGTGGAGACCCAGTACTTC.

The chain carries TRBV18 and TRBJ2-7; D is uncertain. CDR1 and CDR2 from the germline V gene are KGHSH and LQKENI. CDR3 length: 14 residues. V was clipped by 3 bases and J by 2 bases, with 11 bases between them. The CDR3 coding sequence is TGTGCCAGCTCACCTCCCAACTTGGCCTACGAGCAGTACTTC. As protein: CASSPPNLAYEQYF.

The CDR3 protein is CAWSAGQGASYGYTF. CDR3 in DNA: TGTGCCTGGAGTGCCGGACAGGGGGCGAGTTATGGCTACACCTTC. This chain links TRBV30 with TRBJ1-2; 11 positions agree with TRBD1. CDR3 size: 15 residues. V trimming: 1 base; J trimming: 5 bases; junction bases outside the gene matches: 6. Per germline, CDR1 GTSNPN and CDR2 SVGIG (reference sequence).

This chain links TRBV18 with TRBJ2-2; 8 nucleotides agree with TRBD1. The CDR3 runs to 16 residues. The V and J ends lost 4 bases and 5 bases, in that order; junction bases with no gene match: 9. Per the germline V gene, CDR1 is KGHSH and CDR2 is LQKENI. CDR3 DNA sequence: TGTGCCAGCTCACTCGCTCTGACAGGGGAAACCGGGGAGCTGTTTTTT. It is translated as CASSLALTGETGELFF. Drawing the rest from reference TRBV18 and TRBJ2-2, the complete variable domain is NAGVMQNPRHLVRRRGQEARLRCSPMKGHSHVYWYRQLPEEGLKFMVYLQKENIIDESGMPKERFSAEFPKEGPSILRIQQVVRGDSAAYFCASSLALTGETGELFFGEGSRLTVL.

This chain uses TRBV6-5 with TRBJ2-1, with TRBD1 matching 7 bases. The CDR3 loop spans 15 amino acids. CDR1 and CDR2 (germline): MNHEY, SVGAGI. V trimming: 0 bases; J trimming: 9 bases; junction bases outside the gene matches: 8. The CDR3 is CASSYSRQGGIEQFF. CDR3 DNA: TGTGCCAGCAGTTACTCAAGACAGGGTGGTATTGAGCAGTTCTTC.

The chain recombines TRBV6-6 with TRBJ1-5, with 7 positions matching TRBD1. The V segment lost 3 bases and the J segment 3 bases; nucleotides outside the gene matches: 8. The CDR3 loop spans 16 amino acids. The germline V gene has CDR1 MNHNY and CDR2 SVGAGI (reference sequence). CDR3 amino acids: CASSYLGDSYNQPQHF. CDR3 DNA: TGTGCCAGCAGTTATCTCGGGGACAGCTACAATCAGCCCCAGCATTTT.

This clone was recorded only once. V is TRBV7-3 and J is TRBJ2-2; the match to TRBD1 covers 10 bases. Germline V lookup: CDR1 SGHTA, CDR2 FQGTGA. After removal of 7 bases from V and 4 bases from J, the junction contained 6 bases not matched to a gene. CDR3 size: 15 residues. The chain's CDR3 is CASKGDRGATGELFF. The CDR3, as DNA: TGTGCCAGCAAGGGGGACAGGGGAGCCACCGGGGAGCTGTTTTTT.

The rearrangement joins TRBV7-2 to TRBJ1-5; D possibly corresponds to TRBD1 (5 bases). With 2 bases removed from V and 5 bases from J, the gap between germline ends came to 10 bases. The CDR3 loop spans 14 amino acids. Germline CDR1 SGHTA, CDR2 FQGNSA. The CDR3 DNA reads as TGTGCCAGCAGCTTAAGAACAGGAGATCAGCCCCAGCATTTT. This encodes CASSLRTGDQPQHF. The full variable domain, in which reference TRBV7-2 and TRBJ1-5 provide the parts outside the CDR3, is GAGVSQSPSNKVTEKGKDVELRCDPISGHTALYWYRQSLGQGLEFLIYFQGNSAPDKSGLPSDRFSAERTGGSVSTLTIQRTQQEDSAVYLCASSLRTGDQPQHFGDGTRLSIL.

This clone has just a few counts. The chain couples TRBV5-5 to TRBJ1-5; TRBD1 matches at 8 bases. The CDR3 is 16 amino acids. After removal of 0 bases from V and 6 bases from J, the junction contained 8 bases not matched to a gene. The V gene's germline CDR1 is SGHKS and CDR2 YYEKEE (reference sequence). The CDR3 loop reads CASSLEQSTGVQPQHF. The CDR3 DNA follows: TGTGCCAGCAGCTTGGAACAGTCGACAGGGGTTCAGCCCCAGCATTTT.

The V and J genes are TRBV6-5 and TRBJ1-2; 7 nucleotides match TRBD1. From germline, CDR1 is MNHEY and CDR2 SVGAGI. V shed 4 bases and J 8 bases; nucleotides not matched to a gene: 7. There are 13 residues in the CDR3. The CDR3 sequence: CASSFTGEGGYTF. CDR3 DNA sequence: TGTGCCAGCAGTTTCACAGGGGAAGGCGGCTACACCTTC.

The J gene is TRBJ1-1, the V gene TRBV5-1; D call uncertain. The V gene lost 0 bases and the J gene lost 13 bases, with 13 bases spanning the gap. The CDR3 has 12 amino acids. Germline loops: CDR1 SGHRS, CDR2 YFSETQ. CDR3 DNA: TGCGCCAGCAGCTTGGACCAGGACCGGGGTTTCTTT. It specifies CASSLDQDRGFF.

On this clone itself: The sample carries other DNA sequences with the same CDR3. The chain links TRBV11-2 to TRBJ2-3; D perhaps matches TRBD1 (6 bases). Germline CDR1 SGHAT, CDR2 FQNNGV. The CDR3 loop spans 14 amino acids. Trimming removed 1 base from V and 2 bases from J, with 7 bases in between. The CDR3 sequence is CASSLGGPTDTQYF. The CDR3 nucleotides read TGTGCCAGCAGCTTAGGGGGGCCCACAGATACGCAGTATTTT.

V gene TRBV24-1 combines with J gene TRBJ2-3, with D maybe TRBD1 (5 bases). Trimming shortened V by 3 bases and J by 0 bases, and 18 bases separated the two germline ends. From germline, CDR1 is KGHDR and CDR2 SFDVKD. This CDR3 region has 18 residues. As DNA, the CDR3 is TGTGCCACCAGTGATCCGCCTTCAGGGAACCCAAGCACAGATACGCAGTATTTT. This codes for CATSDPPSGNPSTDTQYF.

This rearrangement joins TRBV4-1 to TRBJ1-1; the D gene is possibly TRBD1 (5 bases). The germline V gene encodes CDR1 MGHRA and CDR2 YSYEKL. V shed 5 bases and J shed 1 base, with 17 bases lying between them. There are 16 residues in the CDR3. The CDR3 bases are TGCGCCAGCAGCTCAGGGCCGTTTACCCCGAACACTGAAGCTTTCTTT. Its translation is CASSSGPFTPNTEAFF.

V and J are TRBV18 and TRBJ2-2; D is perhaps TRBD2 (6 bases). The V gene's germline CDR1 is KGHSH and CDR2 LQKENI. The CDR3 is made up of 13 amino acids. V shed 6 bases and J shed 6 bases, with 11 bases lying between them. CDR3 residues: CASSPPSAGELFF. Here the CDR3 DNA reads TGTGCCAGCTCTCCCCCTAGCGCCGGGGAGCTGTTTTTT.

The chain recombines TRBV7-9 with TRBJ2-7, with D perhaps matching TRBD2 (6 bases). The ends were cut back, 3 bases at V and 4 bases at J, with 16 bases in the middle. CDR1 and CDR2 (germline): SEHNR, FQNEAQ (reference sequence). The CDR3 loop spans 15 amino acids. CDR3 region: CASSLAGRSGYEQYF. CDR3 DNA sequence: TGTGCCAGCAGCTTGGCGGGACGATCGGGATACGAGCAGTACTTC.

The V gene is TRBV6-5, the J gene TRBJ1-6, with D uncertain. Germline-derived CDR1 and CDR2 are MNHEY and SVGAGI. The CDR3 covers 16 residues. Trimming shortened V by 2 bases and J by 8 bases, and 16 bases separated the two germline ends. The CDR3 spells CASSYPLAGGDSPLHF. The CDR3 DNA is TGTGCCAGCAGTTACCCCCTGGCAGGCGGGGATTCACCCCTCCACTTT.

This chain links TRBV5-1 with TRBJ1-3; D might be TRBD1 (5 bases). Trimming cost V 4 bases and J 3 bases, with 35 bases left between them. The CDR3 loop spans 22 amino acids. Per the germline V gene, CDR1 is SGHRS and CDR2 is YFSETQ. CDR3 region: CASSPDLGMGQGNRKSGNTIYF. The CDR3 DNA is TGCGCCAGCAGCCCTGATTTGGGTATGGGCCAGGGAAATAGGAAGAGTGGAAACACCATATATTTT.

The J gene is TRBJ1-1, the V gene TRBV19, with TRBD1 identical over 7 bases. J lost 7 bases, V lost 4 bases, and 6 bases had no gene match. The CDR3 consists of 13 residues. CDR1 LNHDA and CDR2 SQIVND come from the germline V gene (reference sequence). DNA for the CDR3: TGTGCCAGTAGTACACAGGGGACCCGTGAAGCTTTCTTT. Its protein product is CASSTQGTREAFF.

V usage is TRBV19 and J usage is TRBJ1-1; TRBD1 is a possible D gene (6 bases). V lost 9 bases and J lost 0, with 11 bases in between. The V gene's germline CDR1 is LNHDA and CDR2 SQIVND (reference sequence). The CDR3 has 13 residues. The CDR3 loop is CASRQAMNTEAFF. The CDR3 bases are TGTGCCAGCCGACAGGCAATGAACACTGAAGCTTTCTTT.

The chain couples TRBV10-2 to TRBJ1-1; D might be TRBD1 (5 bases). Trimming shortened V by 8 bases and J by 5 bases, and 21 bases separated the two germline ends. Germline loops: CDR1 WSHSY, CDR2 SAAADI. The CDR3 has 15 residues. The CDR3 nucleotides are TGCGCCAGCCGGGGGGATCCTCCGATGGGGACTGAAGCTTTCTTT. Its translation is CASRGDPPMGTEAFF.

This CDR3 reads CASSVEYGTSGSNEQFF. The CDR3 DNA reads TGTGCCAGCAGCGTAGAGTATGGGACTAGCGGATCCAATGAGCAGTTCTTC. V usage is TRBV9 and J usage is TRBJ2-1; 11 positions agree with TRBD2. J lost 6 bases, V lost 0 bases, and 8 bases had no gene match. The CDR3 contains 17 residues. In germline, CDR1 is SGDLS, CDR2 YYNGEE.

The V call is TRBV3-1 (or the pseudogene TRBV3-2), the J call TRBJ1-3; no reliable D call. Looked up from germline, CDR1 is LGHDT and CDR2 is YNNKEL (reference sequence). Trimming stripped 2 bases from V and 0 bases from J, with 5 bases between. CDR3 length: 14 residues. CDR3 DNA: TGTGCCAGCAGCCAACGGGGCTCTGGAAACACCATATATTTT. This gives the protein CASSQRGSGNTIYF.

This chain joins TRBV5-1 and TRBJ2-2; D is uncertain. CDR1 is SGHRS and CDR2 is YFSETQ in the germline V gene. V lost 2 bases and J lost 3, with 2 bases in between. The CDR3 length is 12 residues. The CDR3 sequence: CASSFDTGELFF. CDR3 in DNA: TGCGCCAGCAGCTTCGACACCGGGGAGCTGTTTTTT.

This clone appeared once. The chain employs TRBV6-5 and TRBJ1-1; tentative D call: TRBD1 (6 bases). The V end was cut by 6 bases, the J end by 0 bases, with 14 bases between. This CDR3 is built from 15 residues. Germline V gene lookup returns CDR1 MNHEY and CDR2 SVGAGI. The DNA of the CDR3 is TGTGCCAGCAGGGTTCAGGGACAAATGAACACTGAAGCTTTCTTT. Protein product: CASRVQGQMNTEAFF.

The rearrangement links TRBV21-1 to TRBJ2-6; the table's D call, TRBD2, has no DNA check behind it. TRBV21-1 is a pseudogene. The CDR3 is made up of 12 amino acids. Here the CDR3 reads CASLRGANVLTF. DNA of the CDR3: TGTGCCAGCCTACGGGGGGCCAACGTCCTGACTTTC.

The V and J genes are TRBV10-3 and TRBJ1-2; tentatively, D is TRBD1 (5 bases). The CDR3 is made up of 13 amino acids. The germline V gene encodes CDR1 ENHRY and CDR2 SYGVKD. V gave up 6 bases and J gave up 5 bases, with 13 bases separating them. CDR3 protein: CAIRYEEGYGYTF. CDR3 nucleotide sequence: TGTGCCATCAGATACGAGGAGGGGTATGGCTACACCTTC.

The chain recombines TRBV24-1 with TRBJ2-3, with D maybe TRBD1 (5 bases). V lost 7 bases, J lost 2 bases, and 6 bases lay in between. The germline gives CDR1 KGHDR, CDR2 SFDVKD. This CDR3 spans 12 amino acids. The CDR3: CATSRVTDTQYF. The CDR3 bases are TGTGCCACCAGCAGGGTCACAGATACGCAGTATTTT.

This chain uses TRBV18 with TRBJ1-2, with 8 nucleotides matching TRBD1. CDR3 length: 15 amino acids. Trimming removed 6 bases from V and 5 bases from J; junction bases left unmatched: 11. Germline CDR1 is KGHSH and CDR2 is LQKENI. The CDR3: CASSSGQGGGYGYTF. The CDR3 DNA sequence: TGTGCCAGCTCTTCCGGACAGGGCGGTGGGTATGGCTACACCTTC. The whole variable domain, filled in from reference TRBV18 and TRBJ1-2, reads NAGVMQNPRHLVRRRGQEARLRCSPMKGHSHVYWYRQLPEEGLKFMVYLQKENIIDESGMPKERFSAEFPKEGPSILRIQQVVRGDSAAYFCASSSGQGGGYGYTFGSGTRLTVV.

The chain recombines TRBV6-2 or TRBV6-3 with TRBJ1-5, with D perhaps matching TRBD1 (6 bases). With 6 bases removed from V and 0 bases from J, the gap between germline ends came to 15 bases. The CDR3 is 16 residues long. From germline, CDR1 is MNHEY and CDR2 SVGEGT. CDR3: CASSPDDRYSNQPQHF. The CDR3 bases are TGTGCCAGCAGCCCCGATGACAGGTATAGCAATCAGCCCCAGCATTTT.

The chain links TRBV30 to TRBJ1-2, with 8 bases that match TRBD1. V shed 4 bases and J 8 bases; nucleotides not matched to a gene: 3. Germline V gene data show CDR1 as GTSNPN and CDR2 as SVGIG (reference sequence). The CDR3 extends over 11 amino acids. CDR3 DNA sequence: TGTGCCTGGACCGGGGACAGGGGCTACACCTTC. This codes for CAWTGDRGYTF.